Here is one TCR beta chain with its context. Its cognate antigen has yet to be identified. Within one base of it there is no much larger clone, and no base qualities were kept. The sample belongs to a study of PD-L1 blockade in urothelial cancer (TCRdb year 2017). With regard to the full study: Therapy was started around 2014 for all patients, and atezolizumab 1,200 mg was administered intravenously every 3 weeks. Blood samples gave a median of approximately 150,000 T cells and 77,000 or so unique TCRs, with a median clonality of 0.080. Durable clinical benefit meant progression-free survival longer than 6 months, and TCR features were also tested against progression-free and overall survival. Patients had an ECOG performance status of 0 or 1 and had received between 0 and 3 prior chemotherapy regimens. Somatic, immune and clinical correlates of response to PD-L1 blockade with atezolizumab in urothelial cancer were the focus of an exploratory multi-omic analysis. Under 10 patients achieved durable clinical benefit and some 20 did not. About nine tenths of the roughly 30 patients were males with bladder-origin urothelial cancer, and 18 of 29 reported a prior smoking history. In the same patients who had TCR sequencing, pretreatment tumors also underwent whole exome sequencing and RNA sequencing. Pretreatment blood TCR-seq was available for twenty-nine patients, at least one posttreatment blood collection was obtained for around 24 patients, and tumor TCR-seq was available for around 24 patients. Blood samples were analyzed at two time points: 3 weeks after treatment start (second dose) and 6 weeks after treatment start. Pretreatment tumor samples, along with matched peripheral blood collected serially before and after atezolizumab treatment, underwent TCR sequencing.

Synthetic TCR analog templates were spiked into each PCR to estimate absolute template abundance from read counts. Using the immunoSEQ assay, TCRbeta CDR3 regions were amplified from genomic DNA with bias-controlled V and J gene primers. Rearranged TCRbeta segments were sequenced at approximately 20X coverage. On the authors' methods: Clustering was used to correct sequencing errors, and CDR3s were annotated against IMGT to assign V, D and J genes. Only productive TCRbeta rearrangements were used in downstream analyses, excluding out-of-frame or stop-codon sequences. Clonality was computed as one minus Shannon entropy normalized by the log of the number of unique productive sequences. Clones differing between time points or between blood and tumor were identified by Fisher's exact test with Benjamini-Hochberg correction at adjusted p below 0.01. Here the immuneACCESS table is served through TCRdb, limited to in-frame sequences with V and J called. Missing clones are a known gap in these copies; in checked studies unresolved V genes cover under half, and the rest lacks a known reason. Clone size and V and J calls were adopted from that table, with D and trimming inferred from the DNA. The sample table holds 53,000 or so clones, of which 88% were seen once. 2% to 3% of the sample lies in the top ten.

CDR1 and CDR2, per the germline V gene, are SGHTA and FQGNSA. Trimming takes 5 bases off V and 4 bases off J; junction bases not matched to a gene: 6. Including cysteine and phenylalanine, the CDR3 has 15 amino acids. Here the CDR3 DNA is all that survives: 45 bases in frame from base 1. The time point label for this specimen denotes: peripheral blood 6 weeks after treatment start. A cohort of approximately 30 patients with locally advanced or metastatic urothelial carcinoma, treated at Memorial Sloan Kettering on a trial protocol, was included. Peripheral blood mononuclear cells were collected pretreatment and during treatment, at between 1 and 8 total time points per patient. The Qiagen DNeasy Blood extraction kit was used to purify genomic DNA from total PBMCs and tumor samples. PBMCs were collected pretreatment and during treatment and were isolated and stored as previously described. Broad study findings and their caveats: At 3 weeks after the start of treatment, tumor-associated TCR clones in peripheral blood had expanded more in patients with durable benefit (n of about 20, p = 0.022). Small sample size (n ≈ 29) and many exploratory analyses mean the results are intended to be hypothesis-generating. Improved progression-free and overall survival was associated with having pretreatment peripheral blood TCR clonality below the median.

The chain links TRBV7-2 with TRBJ1-2, and 11 junctional nucleotides match TRBD1. The receptor was isolated from a man aged 55 to 70 with urothelial cancer. This specimen consisted of PBMCs, obtained around atezolizumab (anti-PD-L1) treatment. The CDR3 reads CASSPGQGAGYGYTF. The nucleotide sequence reads TGTGCCAGCAGCCCTGGACAGGGGGCAGGCTATGGCTACACCTTC.